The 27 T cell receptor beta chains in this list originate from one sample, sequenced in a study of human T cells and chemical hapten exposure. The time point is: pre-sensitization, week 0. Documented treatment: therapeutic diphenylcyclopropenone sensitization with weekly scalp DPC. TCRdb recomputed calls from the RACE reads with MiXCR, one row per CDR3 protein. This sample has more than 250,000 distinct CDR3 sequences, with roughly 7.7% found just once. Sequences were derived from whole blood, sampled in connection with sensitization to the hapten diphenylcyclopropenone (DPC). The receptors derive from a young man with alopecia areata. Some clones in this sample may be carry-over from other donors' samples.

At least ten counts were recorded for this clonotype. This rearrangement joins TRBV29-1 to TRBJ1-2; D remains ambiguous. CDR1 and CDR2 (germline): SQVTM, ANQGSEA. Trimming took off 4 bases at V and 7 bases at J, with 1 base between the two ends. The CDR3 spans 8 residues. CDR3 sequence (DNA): TGCAGCGTTGGTGGCTACACCTTC. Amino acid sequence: CSVGGYTF.

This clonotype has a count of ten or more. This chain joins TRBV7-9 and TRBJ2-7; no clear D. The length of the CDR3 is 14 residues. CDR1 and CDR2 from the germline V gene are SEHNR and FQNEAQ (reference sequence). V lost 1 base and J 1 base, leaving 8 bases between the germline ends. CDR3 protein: CASSLGSVSYEQYV. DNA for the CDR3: TGTGCCAGCAGCTTAGGCTCAGTTTCCTACGAGCAGTACGTC.

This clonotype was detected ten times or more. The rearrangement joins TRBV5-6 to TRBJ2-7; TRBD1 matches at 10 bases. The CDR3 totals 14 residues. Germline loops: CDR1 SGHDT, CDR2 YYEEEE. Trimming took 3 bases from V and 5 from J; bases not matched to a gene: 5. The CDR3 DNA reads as TGTGCCAGCAGCTGGGGGACAGGGGTCCACGAGCAGTACGTC. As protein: CASSWGTGVHEQYV.

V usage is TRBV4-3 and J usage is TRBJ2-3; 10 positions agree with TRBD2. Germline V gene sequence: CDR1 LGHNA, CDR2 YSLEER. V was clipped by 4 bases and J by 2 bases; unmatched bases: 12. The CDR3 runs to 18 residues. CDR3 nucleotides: TGCGCCAGCAGCCGGCTAGCGGGGGCGATCGTTTACACAGATACGCAGTATTTT. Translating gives CASSRLAGAIVYTDTQYF.

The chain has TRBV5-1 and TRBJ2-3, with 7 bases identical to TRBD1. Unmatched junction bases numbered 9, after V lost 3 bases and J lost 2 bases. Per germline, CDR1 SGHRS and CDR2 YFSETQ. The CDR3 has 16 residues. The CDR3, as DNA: TGCGCCAGCAGCTCACAGGCTACAGGGGTCACAGATACGCAGTATTTT. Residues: CASSSQATGVTDTQYF. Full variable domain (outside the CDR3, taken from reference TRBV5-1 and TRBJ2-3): KAGVTQTPRYLIKTRGQQVTLSCSPISGHRSVSWYQQTPGQGLQFLFEYFSETQRNKGNFPGRFSGRQFSNSRSEMNVSTLELGDSALYLCASSSQATGVTDTQYFGPGTRLTVL.

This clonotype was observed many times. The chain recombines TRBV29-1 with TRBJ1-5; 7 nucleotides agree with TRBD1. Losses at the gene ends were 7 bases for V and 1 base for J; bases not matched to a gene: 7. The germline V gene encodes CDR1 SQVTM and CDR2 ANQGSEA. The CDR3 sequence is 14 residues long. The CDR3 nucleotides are TGCAGCGCCGGCCAGGGGGACAGCAATCAGCCCCAGCATTTT. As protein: CSAGQGDSNQPQHF.

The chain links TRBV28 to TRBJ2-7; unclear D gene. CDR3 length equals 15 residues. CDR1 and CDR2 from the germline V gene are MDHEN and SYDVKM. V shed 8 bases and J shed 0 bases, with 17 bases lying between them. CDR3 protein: CASSPPARNSYEQYF. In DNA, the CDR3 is TGTGCCAGCTCCCCCCCTGCCAGGAACTCCTACGAGCAGTACTTC.

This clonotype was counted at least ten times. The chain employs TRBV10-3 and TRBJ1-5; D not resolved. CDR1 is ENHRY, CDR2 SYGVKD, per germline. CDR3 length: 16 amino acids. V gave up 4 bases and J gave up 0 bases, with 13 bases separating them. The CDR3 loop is CAISASAIVSNQPQHF. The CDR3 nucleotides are TGTGCCATCAGTGCGTCAGCAATCGTTAGCAATCAGCCCCAGCATTTT.

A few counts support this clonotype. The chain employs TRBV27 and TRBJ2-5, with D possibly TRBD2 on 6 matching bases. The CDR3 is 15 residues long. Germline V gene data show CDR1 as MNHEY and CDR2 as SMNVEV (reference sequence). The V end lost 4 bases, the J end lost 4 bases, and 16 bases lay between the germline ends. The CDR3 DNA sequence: TGTGCCAGCAGTTCCCGTCGCCTCGGGGGAGAGACCCAGTACTTC. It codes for CASSSRRLGGETQYF.

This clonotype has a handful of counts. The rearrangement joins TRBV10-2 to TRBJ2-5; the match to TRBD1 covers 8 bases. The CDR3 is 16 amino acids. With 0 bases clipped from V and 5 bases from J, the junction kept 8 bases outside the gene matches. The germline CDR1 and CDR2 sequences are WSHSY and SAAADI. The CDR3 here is CASSESRNRGLETQYF. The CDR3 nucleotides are TGCGCCAGCAGTGAGTCAAGGAACAGGGGGTTGGAGACCCAGTACTTC.

CDR3 sequence (DNA): TGCAGCGTTGAGGACAGTAAGAACACTGAAGCTTTCTTT. Its protein product is CSVEDSKNTEAFF. The chain combines TRBV29-1 with TRBJ1-1; D is perhaps TRBD1 (6 bases). CDR1 and CDR2 (germline): SQVTM, ANQGSEA. This CDR3 comprises 13 residues. The V end lost 3 bases, the J end lost 1 base, and 9 bases lay between the germline ends. Supplemented by reference TRBV29-1 and TRBJ1-1, the full variable domain reads SAVISQKPSRDICQRGTSLTIQCQVDSQVTMMFWYRQQPGQSLTLIATANQGSEATYESGFVIDKFPISRPNLTFSTLTVSNMSPEDSSIYLCSVEDSKNTEAFFGQGTRLTVV.

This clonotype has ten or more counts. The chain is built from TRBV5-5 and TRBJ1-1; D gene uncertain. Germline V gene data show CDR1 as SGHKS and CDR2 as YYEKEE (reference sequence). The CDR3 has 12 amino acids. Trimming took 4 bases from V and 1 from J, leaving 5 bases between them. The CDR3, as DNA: TGTGCCAGCAGCCTGACGAACACTGAAGCTTTCTTT. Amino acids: CASSLTNTEAFF.

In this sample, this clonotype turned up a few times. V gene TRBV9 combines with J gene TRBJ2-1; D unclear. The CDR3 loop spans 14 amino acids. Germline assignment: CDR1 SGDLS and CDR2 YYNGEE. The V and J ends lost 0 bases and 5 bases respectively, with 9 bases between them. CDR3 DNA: TGTGCCAGCAGCGTAGTTGGTCTGAACAATGAGCAGTTCTTC. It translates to CASSVVGLNNEQFF.

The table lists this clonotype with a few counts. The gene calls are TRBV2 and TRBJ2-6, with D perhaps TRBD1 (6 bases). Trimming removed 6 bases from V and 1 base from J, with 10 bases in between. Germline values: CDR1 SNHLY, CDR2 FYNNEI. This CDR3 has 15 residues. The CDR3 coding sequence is TGTGCCAGCAGCCAACAGGGTTCTGGGGCCAACGTCCTGACTTTC. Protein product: CASSQQGSGANVLTF. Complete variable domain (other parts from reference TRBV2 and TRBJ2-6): EPEVTQTPSHQVTQMGQEVILRCVPISNHLYFYWYRQILGQKVEFLVSFYNNEISEKSEIFDDQFSVERPDGSNFTLKIRSTKLEDSAMYFCASSQQGSGANVLTFGAGSRLTVL.

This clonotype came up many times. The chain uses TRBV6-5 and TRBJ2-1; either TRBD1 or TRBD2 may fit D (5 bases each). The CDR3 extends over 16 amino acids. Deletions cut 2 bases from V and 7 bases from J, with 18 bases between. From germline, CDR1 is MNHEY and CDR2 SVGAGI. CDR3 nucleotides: TGTGCCAGCAGTTACGGAGTCCGGGACCCATATAATGAGCAGTTCTTC. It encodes CASSYGVRDPYNEQFF.

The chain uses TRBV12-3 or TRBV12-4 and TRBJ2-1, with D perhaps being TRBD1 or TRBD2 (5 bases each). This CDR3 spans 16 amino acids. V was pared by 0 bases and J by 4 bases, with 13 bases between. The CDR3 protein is CASSLAGDLGYNEQFF. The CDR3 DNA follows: TGTGCCAGCAGTTTAGCGGGGGATTTAGGTTACAATGAGCAGTTCTTC.

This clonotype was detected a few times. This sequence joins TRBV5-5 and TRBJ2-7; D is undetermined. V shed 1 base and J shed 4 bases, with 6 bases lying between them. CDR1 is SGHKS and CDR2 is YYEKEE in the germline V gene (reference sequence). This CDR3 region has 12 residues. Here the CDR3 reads CASSLTPYEQYV. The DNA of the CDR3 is TGTGCCAGCAGCTTGACACCTTACGAGCAGTACGTC.

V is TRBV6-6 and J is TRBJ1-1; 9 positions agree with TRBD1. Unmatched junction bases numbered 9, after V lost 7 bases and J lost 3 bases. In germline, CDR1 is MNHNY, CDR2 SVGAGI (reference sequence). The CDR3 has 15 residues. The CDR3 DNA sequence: TGTGCCAGCAACTTGGACAGGGGAGGGTACACTGAAGCTTTCTTT. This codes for CASNLDRGGYTEAFF.

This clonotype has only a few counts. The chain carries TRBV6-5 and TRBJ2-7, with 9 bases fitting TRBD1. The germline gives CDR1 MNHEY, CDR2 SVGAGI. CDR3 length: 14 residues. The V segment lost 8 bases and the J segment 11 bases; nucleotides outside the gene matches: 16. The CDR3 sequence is CASGQDRGARLKYF. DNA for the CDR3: TGTGCCAGCGGGCAAGACAGGGGGGCCAGGTTGAAGTACTTC.

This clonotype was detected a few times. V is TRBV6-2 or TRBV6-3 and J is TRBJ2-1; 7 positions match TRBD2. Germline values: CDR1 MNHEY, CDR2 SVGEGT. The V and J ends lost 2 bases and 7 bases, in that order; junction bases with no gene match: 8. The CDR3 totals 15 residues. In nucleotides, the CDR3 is TGTGCCAGCAGTTACCATGGCGGGGGAGGTAATGAGCAGTTCTTC. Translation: CASSYHGGGGNEQFF.

CDR3 residues: CASSPPRLSSKETQYF. The CDR3 DNA is TGTGCCAGCAGCCCACCCCGTTTATCAAGTAAGGAGACCCAGTACTTC. The chain recombines TRBV6-6 with TRBJ2-5; no reliable D call. Germline V gene data show CDR1 as MNHNY and CDR2 as SVGAGI (reference sequence). Trimming took off 6 bases at V and 5 bases at J, with 22 bases between the two ends. The CDR3 runs to 16 residues.

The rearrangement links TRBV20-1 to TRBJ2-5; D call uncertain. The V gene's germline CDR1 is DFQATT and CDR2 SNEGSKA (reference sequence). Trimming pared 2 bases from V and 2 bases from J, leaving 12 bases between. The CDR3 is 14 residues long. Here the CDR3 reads CSARLTGPQETQYF. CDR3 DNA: TGCAGTGCTAGATTAACCGGGCCACAAGAGACCCAGTACTTC.

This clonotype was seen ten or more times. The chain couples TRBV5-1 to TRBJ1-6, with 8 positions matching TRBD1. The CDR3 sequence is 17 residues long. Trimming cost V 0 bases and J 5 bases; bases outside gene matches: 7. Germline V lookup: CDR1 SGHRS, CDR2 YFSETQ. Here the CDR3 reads CASSLGPGQADNSPLHF. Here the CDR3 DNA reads TGCGCCAGCAGCTTGGGCCCGGGACAGGCCGATAATTCACCCCTCCACTTT.

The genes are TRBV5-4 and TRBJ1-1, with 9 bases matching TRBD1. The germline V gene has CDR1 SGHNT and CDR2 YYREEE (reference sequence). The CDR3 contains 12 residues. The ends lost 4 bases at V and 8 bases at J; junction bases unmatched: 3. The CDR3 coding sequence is TGTGCCAGCAGCCGGACAGGGGACGAAGCTTTCTTT. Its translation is CASSRTGDEAFF.

The CDR3 loop reads CASSFPRGEITYEQYF. The DNA of the CDR3 is TGCGCCAGCAGCTTCCCCAGAGGGGAAATCACCTACGAGCAGTACTTC. The genes are TRBV5-1 and TRBJ2-7, with D perhaps TRBD1 or TRBD2 (5 bases each). The germline V and J ends were trimmed by 2 bases and 2 bases, with 17 bases remaining between them. The CDR3 length is 16 residues. Germline CDR1 is SGHRS and CDR2 is YFSETQ.

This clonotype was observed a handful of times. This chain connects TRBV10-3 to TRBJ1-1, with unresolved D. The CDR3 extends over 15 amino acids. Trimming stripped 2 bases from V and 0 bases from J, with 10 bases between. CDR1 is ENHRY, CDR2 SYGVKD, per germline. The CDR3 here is CAISESRGMNTEAFF. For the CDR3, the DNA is TGTGCCATCAGTGAGAGCCGAGGGATGAACACTGAAGCTTTCTTT.

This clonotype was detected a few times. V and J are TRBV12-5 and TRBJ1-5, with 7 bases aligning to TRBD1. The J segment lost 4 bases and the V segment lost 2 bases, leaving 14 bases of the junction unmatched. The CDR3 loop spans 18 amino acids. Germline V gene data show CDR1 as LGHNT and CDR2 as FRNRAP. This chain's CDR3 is CASGLPRQGSYLNQPQHF. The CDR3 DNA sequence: TGTGCTAGTGGTTTGCCCCGACAGGGTTCATACCTAAATCAGCCCCAGCATTTT.